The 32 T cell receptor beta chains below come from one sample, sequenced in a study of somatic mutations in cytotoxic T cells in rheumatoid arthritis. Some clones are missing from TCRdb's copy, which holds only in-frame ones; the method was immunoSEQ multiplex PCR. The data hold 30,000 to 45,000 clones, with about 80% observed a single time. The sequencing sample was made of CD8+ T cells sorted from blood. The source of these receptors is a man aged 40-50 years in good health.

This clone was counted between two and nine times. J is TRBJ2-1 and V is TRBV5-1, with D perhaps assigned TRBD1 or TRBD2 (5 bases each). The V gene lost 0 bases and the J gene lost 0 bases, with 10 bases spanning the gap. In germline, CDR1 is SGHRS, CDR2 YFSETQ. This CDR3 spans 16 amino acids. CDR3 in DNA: TGCGCCAGCAGCTTGGCGTCGGGGCCCTCCTACAATGAGCAGTTCTTC. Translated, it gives CASSLASGPSYNEQFF. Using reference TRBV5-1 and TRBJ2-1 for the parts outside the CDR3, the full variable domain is KAGVTQTPRYLIKTRGQQVTLSCSPISGHRSVSWYQQTPGQGLQFLFEYFSETQRNKGNFPGRFSGRQFSNSRSEMNVSTLELGDSALYLCASSLASGPSYNEQFFGPGTRLTVL.

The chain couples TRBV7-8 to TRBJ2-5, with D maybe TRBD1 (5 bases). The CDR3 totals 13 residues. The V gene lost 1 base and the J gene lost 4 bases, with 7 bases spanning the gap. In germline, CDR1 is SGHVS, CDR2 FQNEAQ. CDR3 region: CASSLGQGETQYF. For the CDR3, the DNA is TGTGCCAGCAGCTTAGGGCAGGGAGAGACCCAGTACTTC.

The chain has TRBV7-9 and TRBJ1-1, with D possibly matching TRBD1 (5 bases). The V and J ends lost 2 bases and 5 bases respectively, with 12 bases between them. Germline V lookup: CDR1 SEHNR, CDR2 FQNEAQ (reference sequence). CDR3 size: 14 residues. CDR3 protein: CASSLTGFGTEAFF. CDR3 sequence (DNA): TGTGCCAGCAGCTTAACAGGCTTTGGGACTGAAGCTTTCTTT.

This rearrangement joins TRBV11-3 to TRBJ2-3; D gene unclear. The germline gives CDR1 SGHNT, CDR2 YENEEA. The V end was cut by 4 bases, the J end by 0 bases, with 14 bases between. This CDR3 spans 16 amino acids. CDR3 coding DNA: TGTGCCAGCAGCTCCTGGACCGGCTCTAGCACAGATACGCAGTATTTT. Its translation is CASSSWTGSSTDTQYF.

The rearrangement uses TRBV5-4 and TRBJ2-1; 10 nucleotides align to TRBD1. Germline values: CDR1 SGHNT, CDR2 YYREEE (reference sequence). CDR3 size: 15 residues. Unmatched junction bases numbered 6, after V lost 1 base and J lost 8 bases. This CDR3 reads CASSLPTGGSDEQFF. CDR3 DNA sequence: TGTGCCAGCAGCTTGCCGACAGGGGGCTCGGATGAGCAGTTCTTC.

CDR3 nucleotide sequence: TGCGCCAGCAGCCCGACCCCCCCCGACAGCCCTAGGGCTCAGCCCCAGCATTTT. This encodes CASSPTPPDSPRAQPQHF. The chain carries TRBV4-1 and TRBJ1-5; D is perhaps TRBD1 (5 bases). Trimming took 4 bases from V and 6 from J, leaving 25 bases between them. The CDR3 has 18 amino acids. Germline CDR1 MGHRA, CDR2 YSYEKL.

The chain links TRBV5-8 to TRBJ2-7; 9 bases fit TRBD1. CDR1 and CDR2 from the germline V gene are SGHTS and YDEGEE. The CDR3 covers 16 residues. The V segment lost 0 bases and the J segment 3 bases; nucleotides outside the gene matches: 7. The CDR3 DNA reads TGTGCCAGCAGCTTGGTGCCGGGACAGGGCCGCTACGAGCAGTACTTC. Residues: CASSLVPGQGRYEQYF.

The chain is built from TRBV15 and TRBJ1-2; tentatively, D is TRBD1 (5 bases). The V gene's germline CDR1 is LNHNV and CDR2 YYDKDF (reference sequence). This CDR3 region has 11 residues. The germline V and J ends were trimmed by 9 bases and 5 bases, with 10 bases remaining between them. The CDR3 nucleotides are TGTGCCACGAGGGGTGATTATGGCTACACCTTC. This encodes CATRGDYGYTF.

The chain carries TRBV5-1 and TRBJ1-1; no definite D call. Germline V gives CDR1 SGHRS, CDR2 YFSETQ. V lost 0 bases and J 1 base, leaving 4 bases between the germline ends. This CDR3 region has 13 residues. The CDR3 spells CASSLAGNTEAFF. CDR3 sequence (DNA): TGCGCCAGCAGCTTGGCCGGGAACACTGAAGCTTTCTTT.

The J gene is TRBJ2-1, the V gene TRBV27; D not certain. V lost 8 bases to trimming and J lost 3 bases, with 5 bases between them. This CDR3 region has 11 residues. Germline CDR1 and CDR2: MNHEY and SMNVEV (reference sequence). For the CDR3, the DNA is TGTGCCAGCGCCTACTACAATGAGCAGTTCTTC. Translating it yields CASAYYNEQFF.

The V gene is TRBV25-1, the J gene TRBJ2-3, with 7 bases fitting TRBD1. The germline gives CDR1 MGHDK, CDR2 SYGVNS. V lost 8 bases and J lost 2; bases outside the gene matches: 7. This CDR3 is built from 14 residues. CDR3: CASVGTDSTDTQYF. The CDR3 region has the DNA TGTGCCAGCGTCGGGACAGACTCCACAGATACGCAGTATTTT.

The chain's CDR3 is CASSIGDGLAGAREQFF. The DNA for the CDR3 is TGTGCCAGTAGTATAGGGGACGGACTAGCGGGAGCTCGGGAGCAGTTCTTC. The V and J genes are TRBV19 and TRBJ2-1, with 13 bases aligning to TRBD2. Per the germline V gene, CDR1 is LNHDA and CDR2 is SQIVND (reference sequence). J was trimmed by 10 bases and V by 1 base; bases with no gene match: 10. This CDR3 comprises 17 residues.

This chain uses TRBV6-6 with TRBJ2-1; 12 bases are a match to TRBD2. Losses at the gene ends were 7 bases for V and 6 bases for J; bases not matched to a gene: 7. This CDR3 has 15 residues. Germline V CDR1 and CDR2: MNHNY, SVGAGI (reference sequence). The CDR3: CASTFLAGGPNEQFF. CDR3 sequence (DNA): TGTGCCAGCACCTTTCTAGCGGGAGGGCCCAATGAGCAGTTCTTC.

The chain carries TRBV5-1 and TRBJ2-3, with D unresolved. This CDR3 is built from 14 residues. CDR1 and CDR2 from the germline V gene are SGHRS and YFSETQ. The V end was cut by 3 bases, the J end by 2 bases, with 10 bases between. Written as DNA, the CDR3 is TGCGCCAGCAGCTCCCTTCGCAACACAGATACGCAGTATTTT. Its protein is CASSSLRNTDTQYF. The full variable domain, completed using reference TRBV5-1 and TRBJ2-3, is KAGVTQTPRYLIKTRGQQVTLSCSPISGHRSVSWYQQTPGQGLQFLFEYFSETQRNKGNFPGRFSGRQFSNSRSEMNVSTLELGDSALYLCASSSLRNTDTQYFGPGTRLTVL.

CDR3 sequence reads: CASSFTGGDQPQHF. Written as DNA, the CDR3 is TGTGCCAGCAGCTTTACAGGGGGCGATCAGCCCCAGCATTTT. J is TRBJ1-5 and V is TRBV11-2; 9 bases match TRBD1. CDR1 SGHAT and CDR2 FQNNGV come from the germline V gene. The CDR3 runs to 14 residues. Germline trimming cut 3 bases from V and 5 bases from J; bases unmatched to any gene: 2.

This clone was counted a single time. The CDR3: CASSLGGIDTQYF. CDR3 in DNA: TGTGCCAGCAGCCTGGGGGGGATAGATACGCAGTATTTT. The chain uses TRBV9 and TRBJ2-3, with 7 bases fitting TRBD2. The V gene's germline CDR1 is SGDLS and CDR2 YYNGEE. This CDR3 has 13 amino acids. V trimming: 4 bases; J trimming: 5 bases; junction bases outside the gene matches: 4. Together with reference TRBV9 and TRBJ2-3, the CDR3 gives the full variable domain: DSGVTQTPKHLITATGQRVTLRCSPRSGDLSVYWYQQSLDQGLQFLIQYYNGEERAKGNILERFSAQQFPDLHSELNLSSLELGDSALYFCASSLGGIDTQYFGPGTRLTVL.

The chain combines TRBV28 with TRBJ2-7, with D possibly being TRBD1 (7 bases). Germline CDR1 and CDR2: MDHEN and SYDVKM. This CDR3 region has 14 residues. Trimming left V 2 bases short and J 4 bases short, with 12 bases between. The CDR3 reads CASSLGQDYYEQYF. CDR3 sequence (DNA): TGTGCCAGCAGTTTAGGACAGGACTATTACGAGCAGTACTTC.

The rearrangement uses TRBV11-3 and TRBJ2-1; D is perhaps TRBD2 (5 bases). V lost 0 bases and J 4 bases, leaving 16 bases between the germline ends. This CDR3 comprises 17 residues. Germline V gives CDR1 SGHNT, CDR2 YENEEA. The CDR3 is CASSLDLREYPYNEQFF. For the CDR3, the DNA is TGTGCCAGCAGCTTAGATTTAAGGGAGTACCCATACAATGAGCAGTTCTTC.

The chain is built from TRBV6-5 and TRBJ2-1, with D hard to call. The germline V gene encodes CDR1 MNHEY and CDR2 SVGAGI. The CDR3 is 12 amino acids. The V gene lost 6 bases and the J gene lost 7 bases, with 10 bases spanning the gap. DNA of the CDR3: TGTGCCAGCAGCATTAGTGGGAATGAGCAGTTCTTC. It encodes CASSISGNEQFF.

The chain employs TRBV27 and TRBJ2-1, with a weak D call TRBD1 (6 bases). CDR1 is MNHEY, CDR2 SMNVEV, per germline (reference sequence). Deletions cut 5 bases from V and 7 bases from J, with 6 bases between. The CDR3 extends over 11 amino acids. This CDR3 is CASSTGNEQFF. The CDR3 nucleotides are TGTGCCAGCAGTACAGGGAATGAGCAGTTCTTC.

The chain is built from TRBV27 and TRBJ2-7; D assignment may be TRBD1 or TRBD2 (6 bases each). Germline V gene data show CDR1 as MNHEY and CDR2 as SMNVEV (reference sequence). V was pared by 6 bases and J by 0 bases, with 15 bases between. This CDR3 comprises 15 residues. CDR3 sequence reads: CASRVLGGGSYEQYF. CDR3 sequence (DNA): TGTGCCAGCAGGGTACTAGGGGGAGGCTCCTACGAGCAGTACTTC.

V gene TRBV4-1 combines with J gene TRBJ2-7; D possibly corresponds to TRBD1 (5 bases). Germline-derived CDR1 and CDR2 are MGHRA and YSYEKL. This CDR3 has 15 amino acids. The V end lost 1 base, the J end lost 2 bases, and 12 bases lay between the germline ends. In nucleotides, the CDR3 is TGCGCCAGCAGCCAAGTTTTTTCAGGGACCTACGAGCAGTACTTC. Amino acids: CASSQVFSGTYEQYF.

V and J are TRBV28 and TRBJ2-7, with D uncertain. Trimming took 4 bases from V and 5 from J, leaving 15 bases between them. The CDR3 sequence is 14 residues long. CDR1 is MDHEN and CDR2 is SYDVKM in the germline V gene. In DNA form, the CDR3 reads TGTGCCAGCAGTTCCCCCGTAGGGCTCAACGAGCAGTACTTC. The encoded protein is CASSSPVGLNEQYF.

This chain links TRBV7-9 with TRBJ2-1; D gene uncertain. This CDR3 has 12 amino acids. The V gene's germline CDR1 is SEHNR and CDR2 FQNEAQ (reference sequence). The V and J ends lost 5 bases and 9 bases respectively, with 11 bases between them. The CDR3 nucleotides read TGTGCCAGCAGCCCCGCGGTTGGTGAGCAGTTCTTC. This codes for CASSPAVGEQFF.

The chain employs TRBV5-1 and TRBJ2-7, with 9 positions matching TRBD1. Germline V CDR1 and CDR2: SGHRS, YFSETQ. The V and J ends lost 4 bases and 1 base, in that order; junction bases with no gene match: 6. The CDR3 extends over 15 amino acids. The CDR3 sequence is CASSMDRGASYEQYF. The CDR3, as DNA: TGCGCCAGCAGCATGGACAGGGGAGCGTCCTACGAGCAGTACTTC.

The chain's CDR3 is CASSLSVGGYSNQPQHF. In nucleotides, the CDR3 is TGTGCCAGCAGCTTATCGGTGGGGGGTTATAGCAATCAGCCCCAGCATTTT. The genes are TRBV7-2 and TRBJ1-5; D perhaps matches TRBD1 (5 bases). Looked up from germline, CDR1 is SGHTA and CDR2 is FQGNSA. Trimming left V 2 bases short and J 0 bases short, with 14 bases between. There are 17 residues in the CDR3.

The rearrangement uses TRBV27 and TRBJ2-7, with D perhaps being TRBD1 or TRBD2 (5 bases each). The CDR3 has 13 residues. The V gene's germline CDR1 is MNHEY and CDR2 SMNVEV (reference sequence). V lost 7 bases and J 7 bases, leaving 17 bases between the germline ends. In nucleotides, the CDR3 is TGTGCCAGCACCGGGACCGCCCTAGGGGAGCAGTACTTC. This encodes CASTGTALGEQYF.

CDR3 in amino acids: CASSQGWTEAFF. Here the CDR3 DNA reads TGTGCCAGCAGCCAGGGGTGGACTGAAGCTTTCTTT. This sequence joins TRBV7-2 and TRBJ1-1; D might be TRBD1 (6 bases). This CDR3 comprises 12 residues. V lost 5 bases to trimming and J lost 5 bases, with 9 bases between them. Germline CDR1 reads SGHTA; CDR2 reads FQGNSA.

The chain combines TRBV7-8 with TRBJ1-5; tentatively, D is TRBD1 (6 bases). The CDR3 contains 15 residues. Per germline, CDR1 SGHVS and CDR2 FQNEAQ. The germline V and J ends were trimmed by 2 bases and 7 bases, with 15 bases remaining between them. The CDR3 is CASSLHQGPSQPQHF. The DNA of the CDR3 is TGTGCCAGCAGCTTACACCAGGGGCCGAGCCAGCCCCAGCATTTT.

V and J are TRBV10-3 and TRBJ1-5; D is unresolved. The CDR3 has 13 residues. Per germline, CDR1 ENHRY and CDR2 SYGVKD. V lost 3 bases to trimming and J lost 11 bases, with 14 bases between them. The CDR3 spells CAISEPLTPTQHF. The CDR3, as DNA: TGTGCCATCAGTGAACCATTGACCCCGACCCAGCATTTT.

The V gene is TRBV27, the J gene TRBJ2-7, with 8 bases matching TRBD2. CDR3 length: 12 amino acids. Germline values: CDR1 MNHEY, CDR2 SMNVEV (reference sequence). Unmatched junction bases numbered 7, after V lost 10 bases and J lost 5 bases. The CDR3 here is CATSREGHEQYF. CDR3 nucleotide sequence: TGTGCCACCTCCCGGGAGGGGCACGAGCAGTACTTC.

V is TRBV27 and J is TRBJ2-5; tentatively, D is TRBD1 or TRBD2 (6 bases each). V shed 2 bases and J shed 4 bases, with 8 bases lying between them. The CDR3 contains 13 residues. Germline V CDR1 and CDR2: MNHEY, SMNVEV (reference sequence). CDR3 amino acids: CASSLGGGETQYF. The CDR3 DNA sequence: TGTGCCAGCAGTTTAGGAGGGGGAGAGACCCAGTACTTC.